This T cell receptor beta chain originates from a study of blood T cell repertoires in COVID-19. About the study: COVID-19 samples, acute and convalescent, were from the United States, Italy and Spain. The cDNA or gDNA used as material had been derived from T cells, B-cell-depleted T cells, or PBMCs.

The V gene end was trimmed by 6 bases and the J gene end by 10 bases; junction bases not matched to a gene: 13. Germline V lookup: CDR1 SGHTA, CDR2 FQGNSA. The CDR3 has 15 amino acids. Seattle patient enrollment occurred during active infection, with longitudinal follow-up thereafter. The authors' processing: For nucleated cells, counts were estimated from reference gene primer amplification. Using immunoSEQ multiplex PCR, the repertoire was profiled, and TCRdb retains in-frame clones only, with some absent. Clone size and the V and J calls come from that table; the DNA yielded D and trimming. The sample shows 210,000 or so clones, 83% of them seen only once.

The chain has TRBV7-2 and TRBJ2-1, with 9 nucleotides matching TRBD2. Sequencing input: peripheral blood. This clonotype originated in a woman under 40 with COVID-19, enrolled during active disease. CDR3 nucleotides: TGTGCCAGCAGTCGAGGGACTAGCCGGGGGGGCGAGCAGTTCTTC. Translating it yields CASSRGTSRGGEQFF.